The entry that follows covers one TCR beta chain sequence. This clonotype has a count of ten or more. Which antigen it targets is not known. No base qualities exist here, and no much larger clone lies one base off it. Library preparation was by PCR. TCRdb lists the instrument as Illumina HiSeq 2500. Molecular barcoding was employed in the preparation of TCR libraries, with unique molecular identifiers being used to normalize TCRbeta repertoire quantification. TCRdb reran the public reads through fastp at Q25 and MiXCR, keeping productive beta chains. Entries that share a CDR3 protein sequence are merged under the most common genes and DNA. In this sample the table shows about 460,000 distinct CDR3 sequences, around 13% of which occur a single time. Of the sample, less than 6.5% is held by the ten largest clones. These data originate in a study of T-cell reconstitution after alpha-beta-depleted transplantation in children (dated by TCRdb to about 2016). As for the study more broadly: The study quantitatively tracked T-cell immune reconstitution after TCRalphabeta/CD19-depleted allogeneic hematopoietic cell transplantation in children using TCR repertoire profiling.

From a lookup of the germline V gene (reference sequence), CDR1 and CDR2 are MNHEY and SMNVEV. Clipping removes 8 bases from V and 2 bases from J, with 3 as the unmatched junction base count. From the cysteine through the phenylalanine, the CDR3 covers 12 amino acids. The DNA shown is the 36-base CDR3, in frame from base 1. The source material was PBMCs from the stem cell graft donor, sampled from the stem cell graft. The chain joins TRBV27 to TRBJ2-7; 7 nucleotides in the junction match TRBD1. The origin of this receptor is a human donor who donated a stem cell graft to a child with combined immunodeficiency. CDR3 loop: CASRDRTYEQYF. The sequenced DNA is TGTGCCAGCCGGGACAGAACCTACGAGCAGTACTTC.